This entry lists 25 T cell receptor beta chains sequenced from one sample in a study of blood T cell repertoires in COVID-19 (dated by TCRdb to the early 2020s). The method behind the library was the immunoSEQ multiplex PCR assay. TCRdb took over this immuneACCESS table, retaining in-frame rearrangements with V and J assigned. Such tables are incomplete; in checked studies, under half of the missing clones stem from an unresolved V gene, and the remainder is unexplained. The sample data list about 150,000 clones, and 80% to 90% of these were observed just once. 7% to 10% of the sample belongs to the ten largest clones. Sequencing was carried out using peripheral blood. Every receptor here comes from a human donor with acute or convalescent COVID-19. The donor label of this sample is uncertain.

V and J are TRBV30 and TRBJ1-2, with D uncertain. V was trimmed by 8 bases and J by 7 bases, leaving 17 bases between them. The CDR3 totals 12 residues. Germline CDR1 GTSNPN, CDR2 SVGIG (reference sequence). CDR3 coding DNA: TGTGCCCTGGACTCTGAGGCGGGTGGCTACACCTTC. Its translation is CALDSEAGGYTF.

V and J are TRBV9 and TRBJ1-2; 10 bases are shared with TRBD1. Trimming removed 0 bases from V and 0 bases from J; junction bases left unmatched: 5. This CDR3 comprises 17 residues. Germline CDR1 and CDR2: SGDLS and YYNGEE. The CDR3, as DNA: TGTGCCAGCAGCGTAGATGACAGGGGGCCCTCTAACTATGGCTACACCTTC. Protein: CASSVDDRGPSNYGYTF.

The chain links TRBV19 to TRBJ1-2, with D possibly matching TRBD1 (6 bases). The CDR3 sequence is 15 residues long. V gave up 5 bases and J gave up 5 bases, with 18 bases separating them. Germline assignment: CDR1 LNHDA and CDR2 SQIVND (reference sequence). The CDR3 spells CASSPEGGRGYGYTF. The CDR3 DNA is TGTGCCAGTAGTCCGGAGGGGGGGCGAGGATATGGCTACACCTTC.

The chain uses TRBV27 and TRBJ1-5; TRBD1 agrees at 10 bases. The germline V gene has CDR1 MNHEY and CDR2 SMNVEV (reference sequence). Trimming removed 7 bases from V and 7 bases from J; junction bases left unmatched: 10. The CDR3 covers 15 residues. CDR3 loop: CASKRQGANRQPQHF. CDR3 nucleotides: TGTGCCAGCAAAAGACAGGGGGCGAATAGGCAGCCCCAGCATTTT.

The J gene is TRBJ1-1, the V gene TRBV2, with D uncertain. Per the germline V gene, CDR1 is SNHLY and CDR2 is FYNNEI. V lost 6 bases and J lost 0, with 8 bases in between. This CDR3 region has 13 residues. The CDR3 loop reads CASRPGMNTEAFF. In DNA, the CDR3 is TGTGCCAGCAGGCCAGGAATGAACACTGAAGCTTTCTTT.

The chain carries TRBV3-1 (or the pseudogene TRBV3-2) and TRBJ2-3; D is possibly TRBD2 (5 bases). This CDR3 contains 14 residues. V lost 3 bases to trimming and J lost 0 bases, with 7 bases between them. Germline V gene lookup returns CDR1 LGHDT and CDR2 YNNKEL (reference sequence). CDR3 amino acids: CASSHSASTDTQYF. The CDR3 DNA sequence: TGTGCCAGCAGCCATAGCGCTAGCACAGATACGCAGTATTTT.

CDR3 residues: CASSLHSGGETQYF. The CDR3 nucleotides are TGCGCCAGCAGCTTGCATAGCGGGGGGGAGACCCAGTACTTC. The chain combines TRBV5-1 with TRBJ2-5; 10 nucleotides match TRBD2. Germline values: CDR1 SGHRS, CDR2 YFSETQ. The CDR3 loop spans 14 amino acids. V lost 1 base and J lost 5; bases outside the gene matches: 2.

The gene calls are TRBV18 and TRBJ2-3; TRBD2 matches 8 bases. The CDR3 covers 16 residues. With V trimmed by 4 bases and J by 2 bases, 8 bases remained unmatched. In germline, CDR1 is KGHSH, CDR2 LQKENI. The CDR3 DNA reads TGTGCCAGCTCACTGTATAGCGGGGCCAACACAGATACGCAGTATTTT. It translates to CASSLYSGANTDTQYF.

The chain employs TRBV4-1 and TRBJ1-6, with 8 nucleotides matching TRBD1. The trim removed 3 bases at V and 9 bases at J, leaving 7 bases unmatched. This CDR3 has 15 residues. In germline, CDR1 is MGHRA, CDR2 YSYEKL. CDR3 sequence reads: CASSQGGQGISPLHF. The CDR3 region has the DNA TGCGCCAGCAGCCAGGGAGGACAGGGTATTTCACCCCTCCACTTT.

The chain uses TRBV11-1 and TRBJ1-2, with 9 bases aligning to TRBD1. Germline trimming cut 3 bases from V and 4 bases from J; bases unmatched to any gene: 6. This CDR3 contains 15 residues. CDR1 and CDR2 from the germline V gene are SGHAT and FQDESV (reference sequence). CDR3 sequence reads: CASSFRGQGFYGYTF. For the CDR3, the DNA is TGTGCCAGCAGCTTCAGGGGACAGGGATTCTATGGCTACACCTTC.

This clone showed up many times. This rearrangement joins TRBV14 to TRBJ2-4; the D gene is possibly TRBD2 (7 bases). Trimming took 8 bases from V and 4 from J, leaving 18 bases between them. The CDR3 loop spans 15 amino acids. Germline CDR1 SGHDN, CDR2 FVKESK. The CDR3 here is CASAEGGRGKNIQYF. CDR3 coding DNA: TGTGCCAGCGCAGAGGGGGGGCGAGGGAAAAACATTCAGTACTTC.

CDR3 nucleotides: TGTGCCAGTCCCGTACCGTTGGCCTCTCCCACAGATACGCAGTATTTT. Amino acid sequence: CASPVPLASPTDTQYF. The chain links TRBV19 to TRBJ2-3; no reliable D call. Trimming left V 8 bases short and J 2 bases short, with 20 bases between. Looked up from germline, CDR1 is LNHDA and CDR2 is SQIVND (reference sequence). CDR3 size: 16 residues.

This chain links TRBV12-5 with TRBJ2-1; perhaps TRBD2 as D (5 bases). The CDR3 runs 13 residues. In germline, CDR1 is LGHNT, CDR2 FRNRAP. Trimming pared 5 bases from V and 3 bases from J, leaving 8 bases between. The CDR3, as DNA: TGTGCTAGTGGTCCGGGGTACTACAATGAGCAGTTCTTC. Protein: CASGPGYYNEQFF. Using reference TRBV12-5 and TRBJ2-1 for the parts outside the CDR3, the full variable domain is DARVTQTPRHKVTEMGQEVTMRCQPILGHNTVFWYRQTMMQGLELLAYFRNRAPLDDSGMPKDRFSAEMPDATLATLKIQPSEPRDSAVYFCASGPGYYNEQFFGPGTRLTVL.

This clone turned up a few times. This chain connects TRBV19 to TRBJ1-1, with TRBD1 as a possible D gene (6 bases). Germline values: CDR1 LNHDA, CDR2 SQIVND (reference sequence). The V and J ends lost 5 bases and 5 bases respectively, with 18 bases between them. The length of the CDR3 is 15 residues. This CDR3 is CASSLSGFQGTEAFF. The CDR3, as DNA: TGTGCCAGTAGTCTATCGGGGTTTCAGGGGACTGAAGCTTTCTTT.

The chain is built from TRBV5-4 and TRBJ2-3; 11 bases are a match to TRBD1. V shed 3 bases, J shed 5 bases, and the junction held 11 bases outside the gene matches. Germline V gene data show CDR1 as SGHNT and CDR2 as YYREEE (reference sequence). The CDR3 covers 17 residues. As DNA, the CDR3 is TGTGCCAGCAGCTCCTGGACAGGGGGCAACGGTATAGATACGCAGTATTTT. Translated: CASSSWTGGNGIDTQYF.

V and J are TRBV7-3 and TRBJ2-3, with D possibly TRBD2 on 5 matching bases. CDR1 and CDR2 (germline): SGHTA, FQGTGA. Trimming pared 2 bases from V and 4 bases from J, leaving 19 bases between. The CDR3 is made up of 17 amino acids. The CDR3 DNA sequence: TGTGCCAGCAGCTTATCGCATGGGGTCCCCGGGGCAGATACGCAGTATTTT. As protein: CASSLSHGVPGADTQYF.

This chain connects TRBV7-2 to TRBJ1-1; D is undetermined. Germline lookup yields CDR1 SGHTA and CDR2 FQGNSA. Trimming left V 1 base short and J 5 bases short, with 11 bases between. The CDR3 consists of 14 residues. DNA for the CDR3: TGTGCCAGCAGCTTAGGATCAGATGTGACTGAAGCTTTCTTT. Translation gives CASSLGSDVTEAFF.

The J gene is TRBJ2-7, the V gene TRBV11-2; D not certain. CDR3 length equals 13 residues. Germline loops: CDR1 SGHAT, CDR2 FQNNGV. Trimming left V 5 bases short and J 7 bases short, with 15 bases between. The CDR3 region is CASSPSNGEEQYF. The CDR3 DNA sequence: TGTGCCAGCAGCCCAAGTAACGGAGAAGAGCAGTACTTC.

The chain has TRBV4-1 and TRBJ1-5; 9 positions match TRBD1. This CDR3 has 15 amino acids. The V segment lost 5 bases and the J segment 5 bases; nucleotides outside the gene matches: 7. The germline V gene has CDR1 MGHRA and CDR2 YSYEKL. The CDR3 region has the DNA TGCGCCAGCAGCAACAGGGGGCGTAGGGATCAGCCCCAGCATTTT. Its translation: CASSNRGRRDQPQHF.

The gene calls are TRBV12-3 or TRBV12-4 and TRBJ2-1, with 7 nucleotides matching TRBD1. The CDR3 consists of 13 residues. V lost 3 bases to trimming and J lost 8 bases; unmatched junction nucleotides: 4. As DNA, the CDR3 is TGTGCCAGCAGTTTGTGGACAGGAGATGAGCAGTTCTTC. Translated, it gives CASSLWTGDEQFF.

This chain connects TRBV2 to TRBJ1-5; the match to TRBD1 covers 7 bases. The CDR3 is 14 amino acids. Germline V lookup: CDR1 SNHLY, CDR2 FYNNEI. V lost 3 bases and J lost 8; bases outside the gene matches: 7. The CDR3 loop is CASSDVNRGKPQHF. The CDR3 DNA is TGTGCCAGCAGTGACGTGAACAGGGGCAAGCCCCAGCATTTT.

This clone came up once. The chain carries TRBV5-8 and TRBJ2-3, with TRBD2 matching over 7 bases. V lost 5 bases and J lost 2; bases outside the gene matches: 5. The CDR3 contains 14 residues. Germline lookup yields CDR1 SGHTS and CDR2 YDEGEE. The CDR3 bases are TGTGCCAGCAGTGGCGGGGACTACACAGATACGCAGTATTTT. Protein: CASSGGDYTDTQYF. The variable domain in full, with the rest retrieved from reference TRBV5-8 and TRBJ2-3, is EAGVTQSPTHLIKTRGQQATLRCSPISGHTSVYWYQQALGLGLQFLLWYDEGEERNRGNFPPRFSGRQFPNYSSELNVNALELEDSALYLCASSGGDYTDTQYFGPGTRLTVL.

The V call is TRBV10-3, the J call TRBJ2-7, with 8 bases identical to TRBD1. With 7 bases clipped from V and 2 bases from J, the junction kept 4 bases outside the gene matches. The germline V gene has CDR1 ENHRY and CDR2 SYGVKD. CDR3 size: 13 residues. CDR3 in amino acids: CAIKGTGTYEQYF. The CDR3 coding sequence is TGTGCCATCAAGGGGACAGGAACCTACGAGCAGTACTTC.

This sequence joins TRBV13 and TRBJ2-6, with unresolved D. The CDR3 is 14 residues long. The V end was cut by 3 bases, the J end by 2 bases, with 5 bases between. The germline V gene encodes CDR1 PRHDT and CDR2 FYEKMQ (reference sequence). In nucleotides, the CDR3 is TGTGCCAGCAGCTTTCGAGCTGGGGCCAACGTCCTGACTTTC. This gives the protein CASSFRAGANVLTF.

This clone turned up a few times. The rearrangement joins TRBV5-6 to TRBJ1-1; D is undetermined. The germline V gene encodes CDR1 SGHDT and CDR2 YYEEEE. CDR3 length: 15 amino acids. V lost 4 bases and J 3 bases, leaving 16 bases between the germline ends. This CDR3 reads CASSLRGAADTEAFF. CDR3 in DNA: TGTGCCAGCAGCCTCCGGGGAGCGGCGGACACTGAAGCTTTCTTT.